Detailed here is one T cell receptor beta chain. As yet, its antigen is unknown. This specimen belongs to a study of long-term antiretroviral therapy in people with HIV. The study's findings and limits: Increased diversity was seen after ART, yet it remained lower than in transplant donor controls.

V was shortened by 5 bases and J by 6 bases, with 21 bases between the two germline ends. CDR1 and CDR2 (germline): SGHTS, YDEGEE. The CDR3 extends over 16 amino acids. This was the immunoSEQ v3.0 assay at survey level. Profiling relied on immunoSEQ multiplex PCR, and the TCRdb table lists in-frame clones only, not all of them. The repertoire holds tens of thousands of clones, 83% seen once, with 7.9% in the top ten. This chain links TRBV5-8 with TRBJ1-5; D is possibly TRBD1 (5 bases). The receptor's source is a man between 18 and 35 years old with HIV. The sample here was unsorted PBMCs, taken 0.4 years before starting antiretroviral therapy. This chain's CDR3 is CASSPQDIPFRQPQHF. The CDR3 bases are TGTGCCAGCAGTCCTCAGGACATCCCCTTCCGTCAGCCCCAGCATTTT.